These T cell receptor beta chains were read from a single sample in a study of T-cell reconstitution after alpha-beta-depleted transplantation in children. TCRdb re-called the PCR reads through MiXCR, storing one row per CDR3 protein. The sample comprises 200,000 to 300,000 distinct CDR3 sequences, under 30% of which are singletons, and about 4.8% rests with the top ten. The specimen comprised PBMCs, mostly from graft donor cells, sampled 360 days after TCRalphabeta/CD19-depleted stem cell transplant. These receptors were obtained from a female patient under 10 years old who had a stem cell transplant for congenital amegakaryocytic thrombocytopenia, so the T cells may come from the graft donor. Each CDR3 is given with its conserved first and last residue. The order of the fields is V gene, clone size, D gene, J gene, CDR3 DNA, CDR3 protein. The D gene is left open where the match is weak. The size field is filled for only some rows; it gives once, few, many or a size class.

>TRBV28|NA|NA|TRBJ2-1
TGTGCCAGCACTTTAAGGTGGCAGGGACCCTACAATGAGCAGTTCTTC
CASTLRWQGPYNEQFF
>TRBV20-1|few|TRBD2|TRBJ2-7
TGCAGTGCTGCTACTAGCGGGGTTGATTTTTCCGAGCAGTACTTC
CSAATSGVDFSEQYF
>TRBV5-5|NA|TRBD1|TRBJ1-1
TGTGCCAGCAGCTGGGGACAGCTGAACACTGAAGCTTTCTTT
CASSWGQLNTEAFF
>TRBV24-1|few|TRBD2|TRBJ2-2
TGTGCCACCGCCGGGACGGGAGGGACCGGGGAGCTGTTTTTT
CATAGTGGTGELFF
>TRBV9|NA|NA|TRBJ2-2
TGTGCCAGCAGCGTAGAAACTAGTCGCCCACCCACCGGGGAGCTGTTTTTT
CASSVETSRPPTGELFF
>TRBV18|NA|NA|TRBJ2-1
TGTGCCAGCTCTCCGACAGGAGCCTCCTACAATGAGCAGTTCTTC
CASSPTGASYNEQFF
>TRBV4-2|few|NA|TRBJ2-7
TGTGCCAGCAGCCCCCAAGGGTCTCTGTGGCACGAGCAGTACTTC
CASSPQGSLWHEQYF
>TRBV7-2|NA|NA|TRBJ2-2
NA
CASSPGGLVRGELFFF
>TRBV5-1|NA|NA|TRBJ1-3
TGCGCCAGCAGCCCCTACGCAGGGTCTGGAAACACCATATATTTT
CASSPYAGSGNTIYF
>TRBV3-1|NA|TRBD1|TRBJ1-2
TGTGCCAGCAGCCGCCGGGACAGGGACAGGACCTTC
CASSRRDRDRTF
>TRBV3-1|NA|NA|TRBJ2-7
TGTGCCAGCAGCCAAGATATGCGAGCGGGCTACGAGCAGTACTTC
CASSQDMRAGYEQYF
>TRBV5-6|NA|NA|TRBJ2-2
TGTGCCATCAGCCCCGGGCCTAGCATCGGGGAGCTGTTTTTT
CAISPGPSIGELFF
>TRBV29-1|few|NA|TRBJ2-7
TGCAGCGTTGAGGGTACAGGAAGTTGGGGCGAGCAGTACTTC
CSVEGTGSWGEQYF
>TRBV5-1|NA|TRBD1|TRBJ2-7
TGCGCCAGCAGCTGGACAGGGGGCTCGTCCTACGAGCAGTACTTC
CASSWTGGSSYEQYF
>TRBV11-2|NA|TRBD2|TRBJ2-1
TGTGCCAGCAGCCTAATTTGGGGGACTAAGCCCTACAATGAGCAGTTCTTC
CASSLIWGTKPYNEQFF
>TRBV6-2/TRBV6-3|NA|NA|TRBJ2-7
TGTGCCAGCAGCCAAACTAGCTACGAGCAGTACTTC
CASSQTSYEQYF
>TRBV29-1|few|NA|TRBJ1-2
TGCAGCGTTGAGAGAGAGTTCTATGGCTACACCTTC
CSVEREFYGYTF
>TRBV20-1|few|NA|TRBJ1-5
TGCAGTGCTAGATCGGCAGGAAGCAATCAGCCCCAGCATTTT
CSARSAGSNQPQHF
>TRBV29-1|NA|NA|TRBJ1-2
TGCAGCGTTGAACGGGGGGACTATGGCTACACCTTC
CSVERGDYGYTF
>TRBV5-1|NA|TRBD1|TRBJ2-2
TGCGCCAGCAGCTTCGACAGGGGGCATCTACCGGCCGGGGAGCTGTTTTTT
CASSFDRGHLPAGELFF
>TRBV6-6|NA|NA|TRBJ2-3
TGTGCCAGCAGTTACTCTCCCACCCTCACGCAGTATTTT
CASSYSPTLTQYF
>TRBV5-1|few|NA|TRBJ1-2
TGCGCCAGCAGCATCGAACTCAACTATGGCTACACCTTC
CASSIELNYGYTF
>TRBV27|NA|NA|TRBJ2-7
TGTGCCAGCAGTTTAATGGCAGGGCAGGGTTCCTACGAGCAGTACTTC
CASSLMAGQGSYEQYF
>TRBV6-5|NA|TRBD2|TRBJ2-1
TGTGCCAGCAGTTACGGGACTAGCGAGCACTACAATGAGCAGTTCTTC
CASSYGTSEHYNEQFF
>TRBV6-2/TRBV6-3|few|NA|TRBJ2-3
TGTGCCAGCAGGAATCCAGGTTCAGATACGCAGTATTTT
CASRNPGSDTQYF
>TRBV7-9|few|TRBD2|TRBJ2-2
TGTGCCAGCAGCAAGACTAGCGGGAGGTCCGGGGAGCTGTTTTTT
CASSKTSGRSGELFF
>TRBV5-1|few|NA|TRBJ2-3
TGCGCCAGCAGCTTCCTGAAGAGCACAGATACGCAGTATTTT
CASSFLKSTDTQYF
>TRBV3-1|NA|NA|TRBJ1-1
TGTGCCAGCAGCCAAGACTCTCGGCAGGTTGAAGCTTTCTTT
CASSQDSRQVEAFF
>TRBV6-5|few|NA|TRBJ1-1
TGTGCCAGCAGTTACAGGGAGTCTTGGTTTGAAGCTTTCTTT
CASSYRESWFEAFF
>TRBV20-1|few|NA|TRBJ1-1
TGCAGTGCTAGAAAAGTCGCGAGGAACACTGAAGCTTTCTTT
CSARKVARNTEAFF
>TRBV12-3/TRBV12-4|few|NA|TRBJ2-3
TGTGCCAGCAATTTACAGGGTCCAGATACGCAGTATTTT
CASNLQGPDTQYF
>TRBV7-9|many|NA|TRBJ2-2
TGTGCCAGCAGTGCAGGGAGACGGGAGCTGTTTTTT
CASSAGRRELFF
>TRBV20-1|NA|TRBD2|TRBJ2-3
TGCAGTGCTAGAGGGGGAGGGTACACAGATACGCAGTATTTT
CSARGGGYTDTQYF
>TRBV7-2|many|NA|TRBJ2-7
TGTGCCAGCAGCTTATACGGAGTAGGGGGCTACGAGCAGTACTTC
CASSLYGVGGYEQYF
>TRBV27|few|NA|TRBJ1-2
TGTGCCAGCAGTTTTCAGGGTGGTGGCTACACCTTC
CASSFQGGGYTF
>TRBV6-5|few|TRBD2|TRBJ2-3
TGTGCCAGCAGTTACTCTTCGCGGGGGGGCACAGATACGCAGTATTTT
CASSYSSRGGTDTQYF
>TRBV6-5|many|NA|TRBJ2-5
TGTGCCAGCAGTTACCCCCTTCGGGGGTTGGACCAAGAGACCCAGTACTTC
CASSYPLRGLDQETQYF
>TRBV5-6|few|NA|TRBJ2-1
TGTGCCAGCAGCTTGGCCCCGGGGGGCCTCAATGAGCAGTTCTTC
CASSLAPGGLNEQFF
>TRBV25-1|few|TRBD1|TRBJ1-1
TGTGCCAGCAGATTTATGGGACAGGGGTCGGGAGGCACTGAAGCTTTCTTT
CASRFMGQGSGGTEAFF
>TRBV29-1|once|NA|TRBJ2-4
TGCAGCGTTGTAGGGGACATTCAGTACTTC
CSVVGDIQYF
>TRBV5-4|NA|NA|TRBJ2-7
TGTGCCAGCAGCTTAGTACGGCGTCTAGTACCCACCTCGGCCCTGGGCCAGCAGTACTTC
CASSLVRRLVPTSALGQQYF
>TRBV20-1|NA|TRBD2|TRBJ2-3
TGCAGTGCTAGCCCCGAGGCCTGGCGGGGGGCCGGGTCAGATACGCAGTATTTT
CSASPEAWRGAGSDTQYF
>TRBV7-9|NA|TRBD1|TRBJ1-1
TGTGCCAGCAGCAACGCCGGACAGGGCGGGGAAGCTTTCTTT
CASSNAGQGGEAFF
>TRBV10-3|few|TRBD1|TRBJ2-1
TGTGCCATCAGTGACCCCGACCGCCGGGACAGGGGAAACAATGAGCAGTTCTTC
CAISDPDRRDRGNNEQFF
>TRBV5-1|few|NA|TRBJ1-4
TGCGCCAGCAGCCTTGGACGGCGTAATGAAAAACTGTTTTTT
CASSLGRRNEKLFF